Below are 24 T cell receptor beta chains sequenced from a single sample in a study of blood T cell repertoires in COVID-19. This table comes from immunoSEQ multiplex PCR, and its TCRdb copy is limited to in-frame clones, with some not included. The repertoire holds roughly 92,000 clones, with 90% as singletons. The specimen was peripheral blood. Source of these receptors: a man aged 50-59 years with acute or convalescent COVID-19.

The rearrangement links TRBV7-9 to TRBJ1-1, with a weak D call TRBD1 (6 bases). The germline V and J ends were trimmed by 5 bases and 1 base, with 14 bases remaining between them. CDR1 and CDR2 (germline): SEHNR, FQNEAQ (reference sequence). This CDR3 has 15 residues. The CDR3, as DNA: TGTGCCAGCAGCAGCCCACAGGGCCAGAACACTGAAGCTTTCTTT. Amino acids: CASSSPQGQNTEAFF.

The chain combines TRBV27 with TRBJ1-5; TRBD1 matches 9 bases. V trimming: 5 bases; J trimming: 7 bases; junction bases outside the gene matches: 12. The CDR3 consists of 16 residues. Germline V gene lookup returns CDR1 MNHEY and CDR2 SMNVEV (reference sequence). CDR3 DNA sequence: TGTGCCAGCAGTGTTCCCCGGGACAGGGTACGACAGCCCCAGCATTTT. Translated: CASSVPRDRVRQPQHF.

The chain employs TRBV5-4 and TRBJ2-2, with D unclear. Germline V gene sequence: CDR1 SGHNT, CDR2 YYREEE (reference sequence). Trimming took 6 bases from V and 3 from J, leaving 9 bases between them. The length of the CDR3 is 13 residues. In DNA, the CDR3 is TGTGCCAGCACCTCATCAGACACCGGGGAGCTGTTTTTT. The encoded protein is CASTSSDTGELFF.

The chain has TRBV25-1 and TRBJ2-1; 12 bases are a match to TRBD2. Per the germline V gene, CDR1 is MGHDK and CDR2 is SYGVNS. The CDR3 has 16 residues. Trimming at V came to 1 base and at J to 11 bases, leaving 9 bases not matched to a gene. The CDR3 protein is CASSEFGASGRAQQFF. In DNA form, the CDR3 reads TGTGCCAGCAGTGAATTCGGAGCTAGCGGGAGGGCCCAGCAGTTCTTC.

The chain has TRBV27 and TRBJ2-7; TRBD1 agrees at 7 bases. The CDR3 extends over 15 amino acids. Germline-derived CDR1 and CDR2 are MNHEY and SMNVEV (reference sequence). J lost 6 bases, V lost 4 bases, and 12 bases had no gene match. The CDR3 DNA follows: TGTGCCAGCAGTTGGCAGACAGGGTTGGTATCCGAGCAGTACTTC. Amino acids: CASSWQTGLVSEQYF.

V gene TRBV9 combines with J gene TRBJ2-3; D ambiguous. The CDR3 is made up of 16 amino acids. Germline-derived CDR1 and CDR2 are SGDLS and YYNGEE. Trimming removed 3 bases from V and 1 base from J, with 15 bases in between. The CDR3 protein is CASSASASRGTDTQYF. The DNA for the CDR3 is TGTGCCAGCAGCGCATCGGCGTCACGGGGCACAGATACGCAGTATTTT.

The chain links TRBV2 to TRBJ2-3; no clear D. CDR1 is SNHLY, CDR2 FYNNEI, per germline. The length of the CDR3 is 14 residues. V dropped 8 bases and J dropped 2 bases, with 14 bases sitting between them. The CDR3 is CASARLIPTDTQYF. For the CDR3, the DNA is TGTGCCAGCGCGAGGCTGATCCCCACAGATACGCAGTATTTT.

The J gene is TRBJ2-3, the V gene TRBV25-1; 11 bases line up with TRBD2. The junction had 9 bases not matched to a gene; V was cut back by 4 bases and J by 6 bases. Germline V gene sequence: CDR1 MGHDK, CDR2 SYGVNS. This CDR3 has 16 amino acids. The CDR3 spells CASSASTSGGLDTQYF. The DNA for the CDR3 is TGTGCCAGCAGTGCCTCAACTAGCGGGGGATTGGATACGCAGTATTTT.

The chain combines TRBV7-6 with TRBJ2-1, with a possible D match to TRBD2 (5 bases). Germline V lookup: CDR1 SGHVS, CDR2 FNYEAQ. Trimming removed 4 bases from V and 9 bases from J, with 22 bases in between. The CDR3 loop spans 16 amino acids. The CDR3 bases are TGTGCCAGCAGCTCCTCTGGGGTCATTGCGGGTATTGAGCAGTTCTTC. As protein: CASSSSGVIAGIEQFF.

The V and J genes are TRBV11-3 and TRBJ1-6; D unresolved. This CDR3 comprises 15 residues. Germline CDR1 SGHNT, CDR2 YENEEA. V gave up 0 bases and J gave up 10 bases, with 13 bases separating them. The CDR3 DNA reads TGTGCCAGCAGCTTAGAGGGGAATTCGGGATCACCCCTCCACTTT. Amino acid sequence: CASSLEGNSGSPLHF.

The genes are TRBV19 and TRBJ1-2, with 10 bases lining up with TRBD1. The CDR3 runs 13 residues. Trimming cost V 8 bases and J 8 bases; bases outside gene matches: 8. Germline V lookup: CDR1 LNHDA, CDR2 SQIVND (reference sequence). Here the CDR3 DNA reads TGTGCCAGTTTGGACAGGGGGATGTTCGGCTACACCTTC. Translation: CASLDRGMFGYTF. Combining the CDR3 with reference TRBV19 and TRBJ1-2 gives the whole variable domain DGGITQSPKYLFRKEGQNVTLSCEQNLNHDAMYWYRQDPGQGLRLIYYSQIVNDFQKGDIAEGYSVSREKKESFPLTVTSAQKNPTAFYLCASLDRGMFGYTFGSGTRLTVV.

The rearrangement uses TRBV5-1 and TRBJ2-3, with 11 bases that match TRBD2. Looked up from germline, CDR1 is SGHRS and CDR2 is YFSETQ. CDR3 size: 18 residues. Trimming removed 4 bases from V and 4 bases from J; junction bases left unmatched: 14. CDR3 sequence: CASSDPGLAASNSDTQYF. DNA of the CDR3: TGCGCCAGCAGCGATCCGGGACTAGCGGCCTCCAATTCAGATACGCAGTATTTT.

CDR3 loop: CASSLTGGGRHSPLHF. CDR3 DNA sequence: TGTGCCAGCAGCTTAACTGGGGGAGGAAGACATTCACCCCTCCACTTT. This chain joins TRBV5-8 and TRBJ1-6; weak D call: TRBD1 (5 bases). The V gene lost 2 bases and the J gene lost 8 bases, with 17 bases spanning the gap. CDR3 length equals 16 residues. CDR1 and CDR2 (germline): SGHTS, YDEGEE.

V gene TRBV6-4 combines with J gene TRBJ2-2; no definite D call. Looked up from germline, CDR1 is MRHNA and CDR2 is SNTAGT. This CDR3 has 15 residues. The germline V and J ends were trimmed by 2 bases and 0 bases, with 7 bases remaining between them. CDR3: CASSDIAANTGELFF. The CDR3 nucleotides are TGTGCCAGCAGTGACATAGCTGCGAACACCGGGGAGCTGTTTTTT.

The table lists this clone with a count of one. This chain links TRBV18 with TRBJ1-3, with unresolved D. Germline CDR1 is KGHSH and CDR2 is LQKENI. Trimming took off 5 bases at V and 2 bases at J, with 13 bases between the two ends. CDR3 length: 15 amino acids. The CDR3 loop reads CASSAARVTGNTIYF. CDR3 DNA sequence: TGTGCCAGCTCAGCAGCGAGGGTGACTGGAAACACCATATATTTT.

The chain recombines TRBV9 with TRBJ2-3, with 7 positions matching TRBD1. The CDR3 runs to 14 residues. Unmatched junction bases numbered 6, after V lost 4 bases and J lost 4 bases. Germline lookup yields CDR1 SGDLS and CDR2 YYNGEE. This chain's CDR3 is CASSPRTGPDTQYF. CDR3 in DNA: TGTGCCAGCAGCCCTAGGACAGGACCAGATACGCAGTATTTT.

DNA for the CDR3: TGTGCCAGCAGTTCCCAGGGGGCCCAGTCTTACTACGAGCAGTACTTC. Translation: CASSSQGAQSYYEQYF. The rearrangement uses TRBV6-5 and TRBJ2-7; 8 nucleotides line up with TRBD1. The CDR3 is 16 amino acids. V was clipped by 4 bases and J by 3 bases; unmatched bases: 11. The germline CDR1 and CDR2 sequences are MNHEY and SVGAGI.

The gene calls are TRBV5-1 and TRBJ2-2; 10 nucleotides align to TRBD1. J gave up 6 bases and V 5 bases, and 10 bases lay outside the gene matches. Germline V gives CDR1 SGHRS, CDR2 YFSETQ. This CDR3 has 16 amino acids. For the CDR3, the DNA is TGCGCCAGCAGACAATTTGACAGGGGGCGAGCCGGGGAGCTGTTTTTT. It encodes CASRQFDRGRAGELFF.

This chain uses TRBV30 with TRBJ2-5, with TRBD1 matching 11 bases. The CDR3 totals 15 residues. Trimming at V came to 5 bases and at J to 0 bases, leaving 5 bases not matched to a gene. Per germline, CDR1 GTSNPN and CDR2 SVGIG (reference sequence). CDR3 DNA sequence: TGTGCCTGGGTGGGGGACAGGGGGTACCAAGAGACCCAGTACTTC. This codes for CAWVGDRGYQETQYF.

The chain couples TRBV11-2 to TRBJ1-2, with TRBD1 as a possible D gene (6 bases). V was shortened by 4 bases and J by 2 bases, with 14 bases between the two germline ends. From germline, CDR1 is SGHAT and CDR2 FQNNGV. The CDR3 sequence is 15 residues long. The CDR3 nucleotides read TGTGCCAGCAGCTCGATTAGAGGGGGAAACTATGGCTACACCTTC. This codes for CASSSIRGGNYGYTF.

The chain employs TRBV11-3 and TRBJ2-1, with TRBD2 matching over 7 bases. V gave up 1 base and J gave up 8 bases; unmatched junction bases: 8. The CDR3 is 15 amino acids. Germline V CDR1 and CDR2: SGHNT, YENEEA. CDR3 nucleotides: TGTGCCAGCAGCTTAGTACCGACTAGCACTTATGAGCAGTTCTTC. As protein: CASSLVPTSTYEQFF.

This chain links TRBV5-1 with TRBJ2-2; perhaps TRBD1 as D (5 bases). Germline V lookup: CDR1 SGHRS, CDR2 YFSETQ. V shed 5 bases and J shed 0 bases, with 17 bases lying between them. The CDR3 length is 17 residues. The CDR3 region has the DNA TGCGCCAGCAGGAGAAACTTGCCAGGGACGAACACCGGGGAGCTGTTTTTT. The encoded protein is CASRRNLPGTNTGELFF.

V usage is TRBV19 and J usage is TRBJ2-7; a weak D match, TRBD1 (6 bases). CDR1 is LNHDA, CDR2 SQIVND, per germline (reference sequence). There are 14 residues in the CDR3. Trimming pared 5 bases from V and 0 bases from J, leaving 11 bases between. CDR3 protein: CASSPGQSSYEQYF. CDR3 DNA sequence: TGTGCCAGTAGTCCAGGACAGTCCTCCTACGAGCAGTACTTC.

This chain links TRBV7-8 with TRBJ2-7; 8 bases map to TRBD2. The CDR3 length is 16 residues. Germline CDR1 and CDR2: SGHVS and FQNEAQ. V lost 1 base, J lost 5 bases, and 10 bases stayed unmatched. The CDR3 nucleotides read TGTGCCAGCAGCTTAGTGGGGGGAGCGGGAGCGGACGAGCAGTACTTC. Translation gives CASSLVGGAGADEQYF.